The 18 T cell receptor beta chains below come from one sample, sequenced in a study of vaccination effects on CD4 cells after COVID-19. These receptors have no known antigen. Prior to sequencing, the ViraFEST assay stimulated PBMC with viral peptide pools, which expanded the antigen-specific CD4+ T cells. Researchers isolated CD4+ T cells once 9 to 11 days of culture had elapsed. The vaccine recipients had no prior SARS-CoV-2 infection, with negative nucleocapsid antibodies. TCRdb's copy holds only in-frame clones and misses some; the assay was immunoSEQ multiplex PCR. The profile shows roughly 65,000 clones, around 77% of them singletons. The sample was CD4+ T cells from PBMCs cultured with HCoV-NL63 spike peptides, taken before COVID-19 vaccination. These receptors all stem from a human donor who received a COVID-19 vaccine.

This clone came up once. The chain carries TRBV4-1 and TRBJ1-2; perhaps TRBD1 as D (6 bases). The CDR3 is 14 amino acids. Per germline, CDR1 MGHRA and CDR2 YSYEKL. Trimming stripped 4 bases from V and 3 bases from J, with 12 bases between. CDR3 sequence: CASSRGRGDYGYTF. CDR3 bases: TGCGCCAGCAGCCGAGGTAGGGGGGACTATGGCTACACCTTC.

CDR3 in amino acids: CASTATSTDTQYF. CDR3 sequence (DNA): TGTGCCAGCACCGCTACTAGCACAGATACGCAGTATTTT. The rearrangement links TRBV2 to TRBJ2-3; no definite D call. Germline CDR1 is SNHLY and CDR2 is FYNNEI. The CDR3 is 13 residues long. V lost 7 bases and J 0 bases, leaving 8 bases between the germline ends.

CDR3 nucleotide sequence: TGTGCCAGCAGTCCCAGGGACAGGAGCTACGAGCAGTACGTC. It specifies CASSPRDRSYEQYV. The chain is built from TRBV6-5 and TRBJ2-7; 8 nucleotides line up with TRBD1. With V trimmed by 5 bases and J by 3 bases, 6 bases remained unmatched. Germline V gene sequence: CDR1 MNHEY, CDR2 SVGAGI. CDR3 size: 14 residues.

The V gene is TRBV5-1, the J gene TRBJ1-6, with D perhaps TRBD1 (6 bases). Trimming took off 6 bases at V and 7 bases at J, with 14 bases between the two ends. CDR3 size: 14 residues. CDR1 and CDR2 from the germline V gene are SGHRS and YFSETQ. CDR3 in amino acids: CASTQDRINSPLHF. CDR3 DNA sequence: TGCGCCAGCACCCAGGACAGAATCAATTCACCCCTCCACTTT.

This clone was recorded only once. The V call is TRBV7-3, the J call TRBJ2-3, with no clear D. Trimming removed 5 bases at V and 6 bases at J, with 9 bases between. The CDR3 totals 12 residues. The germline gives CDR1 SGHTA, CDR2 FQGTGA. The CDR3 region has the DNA TGTGCCAGCAGCCCTAACTCGGATACGCAGTATTTT. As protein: CASSPNSDTQYF.

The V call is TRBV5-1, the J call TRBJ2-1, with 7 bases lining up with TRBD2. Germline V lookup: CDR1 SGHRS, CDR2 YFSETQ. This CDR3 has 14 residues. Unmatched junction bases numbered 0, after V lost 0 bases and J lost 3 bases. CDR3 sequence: CASSLGGGYNEQFF. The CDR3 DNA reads TGCGCCAGCAGCTTGGGGGGGGGCTACAATGAGCAGTTCTTC.

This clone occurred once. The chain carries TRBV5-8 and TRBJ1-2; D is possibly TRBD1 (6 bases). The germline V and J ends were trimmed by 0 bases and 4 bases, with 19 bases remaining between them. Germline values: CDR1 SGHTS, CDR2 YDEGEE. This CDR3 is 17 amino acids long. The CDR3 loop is CASSLAGGGTEAYGYTF. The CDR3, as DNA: TGTGCCAGCAGCTTGGCGGGGGGGGGCACCGAAGCCTATGGCTACACCTTC.

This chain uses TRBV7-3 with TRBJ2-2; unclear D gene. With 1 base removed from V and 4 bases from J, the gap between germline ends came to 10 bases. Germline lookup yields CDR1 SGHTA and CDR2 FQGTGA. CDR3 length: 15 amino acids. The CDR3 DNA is TGTGCCAGCAGCTTAAACGTCGGTGTCACCGGGGAGCTGTTTTTT. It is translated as CASSLNVGVTGELFF. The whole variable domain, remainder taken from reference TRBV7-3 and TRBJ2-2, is GAGVSQTPSNKVTEKGKYVELRCDPISGHTALYWYRQSLGQGPEFLIYFQGTGAADDSGLPNDRFFAVRPEGSVSTLKIQRTERGDSAVYLCASSLNVGVTGELFFGEGSRLTVL.

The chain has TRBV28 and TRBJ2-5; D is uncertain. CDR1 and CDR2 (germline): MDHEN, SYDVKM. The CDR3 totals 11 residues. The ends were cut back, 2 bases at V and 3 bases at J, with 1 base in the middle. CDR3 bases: TGTGCCAGCAGTTTAAAAGAGACCCAGTACTTC. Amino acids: CASSLKETQYF. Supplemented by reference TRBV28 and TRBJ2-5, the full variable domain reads DVKVTQSSRYLVKRTGEKVFLECVQDMDHENMFWYRQDPGLGLRLIYFSYDVKMKEKGDIPEGYSVSREKKERFSLILESASTNQTSMYLCASSLKETQYFGPGTRLLVL.

The CDR3 region has the DNA TGTGCCAGCAGCCGGGGGACTGTAGCTAAGGAGACCCAGTACTTC. Residues: CASSRGTVAKETQYF. This chain joins TRBV16 and TRBJ2-5; the D gene is possibly TRBD2 (6 bases). This CDR3 has 15 residues. The V end lost 4 bases, the J end lost 5 bases, and 17 bases lay between the germline ends. Looked up from germline, CDR1 is KGHSY and CDR2 is FQNENV.

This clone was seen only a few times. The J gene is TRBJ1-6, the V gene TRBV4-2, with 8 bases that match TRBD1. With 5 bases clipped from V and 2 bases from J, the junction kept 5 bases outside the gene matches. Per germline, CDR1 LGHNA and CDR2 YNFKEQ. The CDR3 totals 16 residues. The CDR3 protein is CASSSGQGPYNSPLHF. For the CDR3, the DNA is TGTGCCAGCAGCTCCGGACAGGGCCCCTATAATTCACCCCTCCACTTT.

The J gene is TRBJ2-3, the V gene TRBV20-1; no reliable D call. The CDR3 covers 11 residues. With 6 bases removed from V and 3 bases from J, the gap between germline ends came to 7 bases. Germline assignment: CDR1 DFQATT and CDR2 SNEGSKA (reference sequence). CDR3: CSAKKTDTQYF. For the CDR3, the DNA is TGCAGTGCGAAGAAAACAGATACGCAGTATTTT.

The CDR3 loop is CASSSRLAGVTGELFF. CDR3 in DNA: TGTGCCAGCAGCTCCAGACTAGCGGGGGTCACCGGGGAGCTGTTTTTT. This rearrangement joins TRBV7-2 to TRBJ2-2, with 12 bases fitting TRBD2. The CDR3 consists of 16 residues. With 4 bases clipped from V and 4 bases from J, the junction kept 4 bases outside the gene matches. Germline CDR1 reads SGHTA; CDR2 reads FQGNSA.

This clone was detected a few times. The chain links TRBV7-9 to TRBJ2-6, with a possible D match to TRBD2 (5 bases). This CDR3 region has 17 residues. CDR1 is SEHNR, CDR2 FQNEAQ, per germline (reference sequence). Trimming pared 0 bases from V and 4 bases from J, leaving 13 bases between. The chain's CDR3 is CASSLAVGGPGANVLTF. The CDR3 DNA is TGTGCCAGCAGCTTAGCGGTTGGAGGACCGGGGGCCAACGTCCTGACTTTC.

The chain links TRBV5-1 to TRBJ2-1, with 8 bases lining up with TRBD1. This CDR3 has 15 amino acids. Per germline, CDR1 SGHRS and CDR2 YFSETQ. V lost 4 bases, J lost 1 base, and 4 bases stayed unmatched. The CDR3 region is CASSGTGDSYNEQFF. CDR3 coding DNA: TGCGCCAGCAGCGGGACAGGCGATTCCTACAATGAGCAGTTCTTC.

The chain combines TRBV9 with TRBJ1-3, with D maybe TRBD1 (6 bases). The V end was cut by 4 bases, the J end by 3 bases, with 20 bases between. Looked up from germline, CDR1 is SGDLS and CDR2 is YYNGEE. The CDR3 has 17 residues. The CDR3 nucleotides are TGTGCCAGCAGCCTCGGGACAAGTCCCTACCTTGGAAACACCATATATTTT. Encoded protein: CASSLGTSPYLGNTIYF.

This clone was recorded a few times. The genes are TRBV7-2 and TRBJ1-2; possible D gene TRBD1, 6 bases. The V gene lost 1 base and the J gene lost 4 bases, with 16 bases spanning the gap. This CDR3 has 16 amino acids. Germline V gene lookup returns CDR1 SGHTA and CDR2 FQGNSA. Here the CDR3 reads CASSLVGSGAFYGYTF. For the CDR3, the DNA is TGTGCCAGCAGCTTAGTAGGGTCAGGGGCGTTCTATGGCTACACCTTC.

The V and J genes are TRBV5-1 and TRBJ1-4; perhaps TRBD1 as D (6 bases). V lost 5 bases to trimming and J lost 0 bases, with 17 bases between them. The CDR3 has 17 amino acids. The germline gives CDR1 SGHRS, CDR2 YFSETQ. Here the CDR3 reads CASRRDNTPATNEKLFF. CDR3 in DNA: TGCGCCAGCAGGCGGGACAACACCCCTGCAACTAATGAAAAACTGTTTTTT.